The rows below give T cell receptor beta chains drawn from one sample of a study of beta chain features in type 1 diabetes. Produced via immunoSEQ multiplex PCR; TCRdb's table is partial and in-frame only. This sample has about 120,000 clones, with 16% found just once. Sequences were obtained from central memory CD4+ T cells from blood. The receptors originated from a man aged 25-45 years with type 1 diabetes. Both conserved end residues are part of each CDR3. The D gene is left open where the match is weak. The size field is filled for only some rows; it gives once, few, many or a size class.

.,TRBV7-2,TRBJ2-7,few,TGTGCCAGCAGCTTAGAGAGGGGGAGGAAGGGCGAGCAGTACTTC,CASSLERGRKGEQYF
.,TRBV7-2,TRBJ2-5,.,TGTGCCAGCAGCTTTCATTGGGCCCAGTACTTC,CASSFHWAQYF
.,TRBV9,TRBJ2-7,.,TGTGCCAGCAGCGTAGGGCTAGCAGAAGCCTACGAGCAGTACTTC,CASSVGLAEAYEQYF
TRBD1,TRBV5-1,TRBJ1-2,few,TGCGCCAGCAGCTCGGGCTCCGGACAGGGGGCTAATGGCTACACCTTC,CASSSGSGQGANGYTF
.,TRBV7-8,TRBJ2-1,many,TGTGCCAGCAGCTTAGACTGGCTGACTAGGGGGCGTGGAGGCTACAATGAGCAGTTCTTC,CASSLDWLTRGRGGYNEQFF
TRBD1,TRBV23-1,TRBJ1-4,.,TGCGCCAGCAGTCAATTCAGGGGGCAGGTTGAAAAACTGTTTTTT,CASSQFRGQVEKLFF
TRBD2,TRBV7-2,TRBJ2-5,few,TGTGCCAGCAGCTTATCTGCGGGGGGGCCTAGGGAGACCCAGTACTTC,CASSLSAGGPRETQYF
.,TRBV29-1,TRBJ1-4,few,TGCAGCGCGGGACGGGATAATGAAAAACTGTTTTTT,CSAGRDNEKLFF
.,TRBV14,TRBJ1-2,few,TGTGCCAGCAGCCAGACGCTAGACGATGGCTACACCTTC,CASSQTLDDGYTF
.,TRBV5-1,TRBJ2-7,.,TGCGCCAGCAGCTTGGCCTCCGGCGGGCCTTACTACGAGCAGTACTTC,CASSLASGGPYYEQYF